Below, 30 T cell receptor beta chains from the same sample are listed, as sequenced in a study of T cell repertoires in cytomegalovirus infection (dated by TCRdb to the late 2010s). The sample's treatment or condition label, in plain terms: in vitro stimulation with specific CMV peptide epitopes to enrich CMV-specific T cells. No antigens are known for them. The sequencing machine was an Illumina HiSeq 1500. The raw public data were reprocessed by TCRdb itself: fastp quality trimming at Q25, MiXCR clonotype calling, in-frame beta chains only. Duplicate CDR3 protein sequences are folded into a single record with the most common DNA and genes. The sample yields about 890,000 distinct CDR3 sequences; approximately 31% were counted once. The biggest ten clones account for around an eighth of the sample. The starting material was cultured CD8+ T cells from PBMCs, obtained from culture after CMV antigen stimulation. The receptors originated from a human donor in good health (CMV status not recorded). Some clones in this sample may be carry-over from other donors' samples.

This clonotype was counted many times. The chain couples TRBV7-6 to TRBJ1-1; 11 nucleotides line up with TRBD1. The junction had 14 bases not matched to a gene; V was cut back by 2 bases and J by 6 bases. The CDR3 has 18 amino acids. Germline CDR1 is SGHVS and CDR2 is FNYEAQ. CDR3 amino acids: CASSLRAVGTGGNSEAFF. The CDR3 coding sequence is TGTGCCAGCAGCTTACGAGCCGTCGGGACAGGGGGGAATTCTGAAGCTTTCTTT. Full variable domain (remainder filled in from reference TRBV7-6 and TRBJ1-1): GAGVSQSPRYKVTKRGQDVALRCDPISGHVSLYWYRQALGQGPEFLTYFNYEAQQDKSGLPNDRFSAERPEGSISTLTIQRTEQRDSAMYRCASSLRAVGTGGNSEAFFGQGTRLTVV.

The gene calls are TRBV5-1 and TRBJ2-5, with 9 positions matching TRBD1. The V and J ends lost 4 bases and 5 bases, in that order; junction bases with no gene match: 6. Germline V gene lookup returns CDR1 SGHRS and CDR2 YFSETQ. The CDR3 is 14 amino acids. The CDR3 nucleotides read TGCGCCAGCAGCGAGGGGACAGGGCCCGAGACCCAGTACTTC. Translating gives CASSEGTGPETQYF.

A word on this clonotype: Mismatch with germline at one junction end may stem from a read error. The chain couples TRBV27 to TRBJ2-1, with 7 bases lining up with TRBD2. Germline V gene lookup returns CDR1 MNHEY and CDR2 SMNVEV (reference sequence). The CDR3 totals 15 residues. CDR3 sequence reads: CVSSLGGSSYNEQFF. CDR3 nucleotide sequence: TGTGTCAGCAGTTTGGGGGGGAGCTCCTACAATGAGCAGTTCTTC.

The CDR3 DNA follows: TGTGCCACCAGCAGAGATCTGGGGGGGCCGGACAATGAGCAGTTCTTC. The encoded protein is CATSRDLGGPDNEQFF. The rearrangement joins TRBV15 to TRBJ2-1; perhaps TRBD2 as D (7 bases). CDR3 length equals 16 residues. Trimming removed 0 bases at V and 5 bases at J, with 14 bases between. Germline values: CDR1 LNHNV, CDR2 YYDKDF (reference sequence). Supplemented by reference TRBV15 and TRBJ2-1, the full variable domain reads DAMVIQNPRYQVTQFGKPVTLSCSQTLNHNVMYWYQQKSSQAPKLLFHYYDKDFNNEADTPDNFQSRRPNTSFCFLDIRSPGLGDTAMYLCATSRDLGGPDNEQFFGPGTRLTVL.

This clonotype was seen ten or more times. The gene calls are TRBV7-6 and TRBJ1-3; 7 bases are shared with TRBD1. The CDR3 length is 14 residues. J was trimmed by 3 bases and V by 4 bases; bases with no gene match: 3. Germline CDR1 and CDR2: SGHVS and FNYEAQ. The CDR3 region has the DNA TGTGCCAGCAGCTCGGGACAGATTGGAAACACCATATATTTT. Its protein is CASSSGQIGNTIYF.

This clonotype has a handful of counts. The genes are TRBV6-1 and TRBJ1-6; D remains ambiguous. This CDR3 is built from 15 residues. Trimming took 6 bases from V and 7 from J, leaving 16 bases between them. Per germline, CDR1 MNHNS and CDR2 SASEGT. The CDR3, as DNA: TGTGCCAGCAGCCGGGATTCTACGGTGAATTCACCCCTCCACTTT. As protein: CASSRDSTVNSPLHF.

The chain uses TRBV28 and TRBJ1-5; 7 bases map to TRBD1. The germline V gene has CDR1 MDHEN and CDR2 SYDVKM. Trimming took 3 bases from V and 7 from J; bases not matched to a gene: 9. CDR3 length: 15 residues. CDR3 sequence: CASSFVPGGGQPQHF. The CDR3 nucleotides read TGTGCCAGCAGTTTTGTGCCAGGGGGTGGCCAGCCCCAGCATTTT. The variable domain in full, with the rest retrieved from reference TRBV28 and TRBJ1-5, is DVKVTQSSRYLVKRTGEKVFLECVQDMDHENMFWYRQDPGLGLRLIYFSYDVKMKEKGDIPEGYSVSREKKERFSLILESASTNQTSMYLCASSFVPGGGQPQHFGDGTRLSIL.

This clonotype was picked up many times. The CDR3 bases are TGTGCTAGTGGTTTCCGAATCGGGAATGACGGGACTCAGCCCCAGCATTTT. Translated: CASGFRIGNDGTQPQHF. V and J are TRBV12-5 and TRBJ1-5, with D possibly being TRBD1 (5 bases). Trimming stripped 3 bases from V and 6 bases from J, with 21 bases between. This CDR3 has 17 amino acids. Germline CDR1 is LGHNT and CDR2 is FRNRAP. The complete variable domain, with remaining parts taken from reference TRBV12-5 and TRBJ1-5, reads DARVTQTPRHKVTEMGQEVTMRCQPILGHNTVFWYRQTMMQGLELLAYFRNRAPLDDSGMPKDRFSAEMPDATLATLKIQPSEPRDSAVYFCASGFRIGNDGTQPQHFGDGTRLSIL.

The V and J genes are TRBV7-9 and TRBJ1-2; D perhaps matches TRBD1 (6 bases). This CDR3 is 14 amino acids long. Germline loops: CDR1 SEHNR, CDR2 FQNEAQ (reference sequence). Trimming stripped 4 bases from V and 8 bases from J, with 17 bases between. The CDR3: CASSWAGDNSGYTF. The CDR3 DNA reads TGTGCCAGCAGCTGGGCAGGGGACAACTCGGGCTACACCTTC. The full variable domain, in which reference TRBV7-9 and TRBJ1-2 provide the parts outside the CDR3, is DTGVSQNPRHKITKRGQNVTFRCDPISEHNRLYWYRQTLGQGPEFLTYFQNEAQLEKSRLLSDRFSAERPKGSFSTLEIQRTEQGDSAMYLCASSWAGDNSGYTFGSGTRLTVV.

About this clonotype itself: A junction end diverges from the germline sequence, so it may reflect a read error. The genes are TRBV13 and TRBJ1-3; D uncertain. The germline V gene has CDR1 PRHDT and CDR2 FYEKMQ (reference sequence). The CDR3 covers 15 residues. CDR3 region: CAISFRRDSGNTIYF. CDR3 DNA sequence: TGTGCCATCAGCTTTCGTCGAGACTCTGGAAACACCATATATTTT.

The rearrangement joins TRBV7-3 to TRBJ1-1; TRBD1 is a possible D gene (5 bases). CDR1 is SGHTA and CDR2 is FQGTGA in the germline V gene. The CDR3 totals 13 residues. V shed 5 bases and J shed 6 bases, with 13 bases lying between them. CDR3 region: CASSPEGWAEAFF. CDR3 DNA: TGTGCCAGCAGCCCCGAGGGGTGGGCTGAAGCTTTCTTT.

The chain uses TRBV27 and TRBJ2-3; 8 bases match TRBD2. The V segment lost 1 base and the J segment 5 bases; nucleotides outside the gene matches: 2. Germline CDR1 reads MNHEY; CDR2 reads SMNVEV (reference sequence). This CDR3 is 14 amino acids long. This CDR3 is CASSLFGGGDTQYF. For the CDR3, the DNA is TGTGCCAGCAGTTTATTCGGGGGGGGAGATACGCAGTATTTT.

The chain joins TRBV6-2 or TRBV6-3 to TRBJ1-5; D is unresolved. CDR1 and CDR2 from the germline V gene are MNHEY and SVGEGT. Between the trimmed V and J ends, which lost 0 bases and 1 base, there was a span of 10 bases. The CDR3 contains 16 residues. CDR3 residues: CASSYSMSGSNQPQHF. The CDR3 coding sequence is TGTGCCAGCAGTTACTCTATGTCCGGGAGCAATCAGCCCCAGCATTTT.

This clonotype was seen a handful of times. J is TRBJ2-3 and V is TRBV13, with 10 bases matching TRBD2. The CDR3 runs 17 residues. Germline CDR1 reads PRHDT; CDR2 reads FYEKMQ (reference sequence). Unmatched junction bases numbered 9, after V lost 2 bases and J lost 4 bases. The CDR3 DNA follows: TGTGCCAGCAGCTTAAGGCTAGCGGGGGAACCGCCAGATACGCAGTATTTT. This sequence encodes CASSLRLAGEPPDTQYF.

This chain joins TRBV6-5 and TRBJ2-7, with D unresolved. V was clipped by 6 bases and J by 2 bases, with 14 bases between them. CDR3 length equals 14 residues. Germline V gene lookup returns CDR1 MNHEY and CDR2 SVGAGI. CDR3 region: CASSVVPATYEQYF. CDR3 sequence (DNA): TGTGCCAGCAGCGTCGTCCCAGCTACCTACGAGCAGTACTTC.

The V call is TRBV6-4, the J call TRBJ1-2; 10 nucleotides line up with TRBD1. V was pared by 8 bases and J by 3 bases, with 12 bases of the junction left unmatched. The CDR3 length is 16 residues. From germline, CDR1 is MRHNA and CDR2 SNTAGT. The DNA for the CDR3 is TGTGCCAGCTACGGGGACAGGGGAAGAGAGGACTATGGCTACACCTTC. Its translation: CASYGDRGREDYGYTF.

The V and J genes are TRBV27 and TRBJ2-1, with 7 bases aligning to TRBD2. CDR1 and CDR2 from the germline V gene are MNHEY and SMNVEV (reference sequence). Trimming cost V 10 bases and J 4 bases; bases outside gene matches: 4. The CDR3 spans 12 residues. The CDR3 bases are TGTGCCACCAGCGGGAATTACAATGAGCAGTTCTTC. Translation gives CATSGNYNEQFF.

V usage is TRBV4-3 and J usage is TRBJ1-5; no reliable D call. V was trimmed by 1 base and J by 0 bases, leaving 7 bases between them. The CDR3 sequence is 15 residues long. CDR1 is LGHNA and CDR2 is YSLEER in the germline V gene. CDR3 nucleotides: TGCGCCAGCAGCCAAGGGCAGTATAGCAATCAGCCCCAGCATTTT. Amino acids: CASSQGQYSNQPQHF.

Note on this clonotype: A much larger clone lies one base from this, so it may be a read error. The chain couples TRBV10-3 to TRBJ2-7, with 8 bases fitting TRBD2. Germline V gene data show CDR1 as ENHRY and CDR2 as SYGVKD. This CDR3 spans 15 amino acids. The CDR3 coding sequence is TGTGCCATCAGGGTGATGCGGGGGGACTCCTACGAGCAGAACGTC. Translated, it gives CAIRVMRGDSYEQNV.

In this sample, this clonotype turned up a few times. The chain joins TRBV4-1 to TRBJ2-3; maybe TRBD1 (7 bases). The CDR3 length is 16 residues. Germline V gene sequence: CDR1 MGHRA, CDR2 YSYEKL. V lost 1 base and J lost 1, with 12 bases in between. Here the CDR3 reads CASSQASRGGTDTQYF. DNA of the CDR3: TGCGCCAGCAGCCAAGCCTCCAGGGGGGGCACAGATACGCAGTATTTT.

This clonotype has a handful of counts. The chain has TRBV6-5 and TRBJ2-7; 8 bases agree with TRBD2. V lost 2 bases and J lost 3; bases outside the gene matches: 9. In germline, CDR1 is MNHEY, CDR2 SVGAGI. The CDR3 extends over 16 amino acids. The DNA of the CDR3 is TGTGCCAGCAGTTACCCAGCTGCGGGGGGAGGCTACGAGCAGTACTTC. Translating it yields CASSYPAAGGGYEQYF.

The genes are TRBV19 and TRBJ1-3; D gene uncertain. The CDR3 runs to 15 residues. Trimming took off 11 bases at V and 0 bases at J, with 17 bases between the two ends. Per germline, CDR1 LNHDA and CDR2 SQIVND (reference sequence). CDR3 sequence (DNA): TGTGCCCCGCGGGCGAGACTGCGCTCTGGAAACACCATATATTTT. It yields the protein CAPRARLRSGNTIYF.

The rearrangement links TRBV6-5 to TRBJ2-5; D unresolved. CDR1 and CDR2 (germline): MNHEY, SVGAGI. Trimming left V 6 bases short and J 3 bases short, with 20 bases between. CDR3 length: 16 residues. The CDR3 region is CASSKGSRVGEETQYF. In DNA form, the CDR3 reads TGTGCCAGCAGCAAGGGATCAAGGGTTGGTGAAGAGACCCAGTACTTC.

This clonotype was picked up a small number of times. This chain links TRBV28 with TRBJ1-6, with D possibly being TRBD1 (5 bases). The CDR3 has 16 amino acids. V lost 4 bases, J lost 7 bases, and 17 bases lay in between. Germline CDR1 and CDR2: MDHEN and SYDVKM. The CDR3 loop reads CASSWVNPWGNSPLHF. The CDR3 DNA follows: TGTGCCAGCAGTTGGGTCAATCCATGGGGGAATTCACCCCTCCACTTT. Combining the CDR3 with reference TRBV28 and TRBJ1-6 gives the whole variable domain DVKVTQSSRYLVKRTGEKVFLECVQDMDHENMFWYRQDPGLGLRLIYFSYDVKMKEKGDIPEGYSVSREKKERFSLILESASTNQTSMYLCASSWVNPWGNSPLHFGNGTRLTVT.

This clonotype was counted a single time. This rearrangement joins TRBV2 to TRBJ1-4, with D perhaps matching TRBD1 (5 bases). The CDR3 contains 11 residues. Trimming removed 7 bases at V and 7 bases at J, with 7 bases between. The germline V gene has CDR1 SNHLY and CDR2 FYNNEI. CDR3 sequence reads: CASNGGEKLFF. The CDR3 nucleotides read TGTGCCAGCAACGGGGGTGAAAAACTGTTTTTT.

In regard to this clonotype: This clone may be a read error of a much larger clone one base away. This chain links TRBV7-8 with TRBJ1-2, with no clear D. Deletions cut 2 bases from V and 6 bases from J, with 10 bases between. Per germline, CDR1 SGHVS and CDR2 FQNEAQ. The length of the CDR3 is 13 residues. CDR3: CASSLRESDGYTF. In DNA form, the CDR3 reads TGTGCCAGCAGCTTACGAGAGTCAGATGGCTACACCTTC.

This clonotype showed up just a few times. The chain is built from TRBV5-6 and TRBJ2-1, with 8 nucleotides matching TRBD2. The germline CDR1 and CDR2 sequences are SGHDT and YYEEEE. CDR3 length equals 20 residues. The V gene end was trimmed by 2 bases and the J gene end by 2 bases; junction bases not matched to a gene: 18. Here the CDR3 reads CASSLHPGTRGMLAYNEQFF. CDR3 in DNA: TGTGCCAGCAGCTTACACCCCGGGACTAGAGGGATGCTCGCCTACAATGAGCAGTTCTTC. The full variable domain, with the rest looked up from reference TRBV5-6 and TRBJ2-1, is DAGVTQSPTHLIKTRGQQVTLRCSPKSGHDTVSWYQQALGQGPQFIFQYYEEEERQRGNFPDRFSGHQFPNYSSELNVNALLLGDSALYLCASSLHPGTRGMLAYNEQFFGPGTRLTVL.

The V call is TRBV6-2 or TRBV6-3, the J call TRBJ2-3, with D perhaps TRBD1 (5 bases). CDR1 is MNHEY and CDR2 is SVGEGT in the germline V gene. Trimming removed 6 bases from V and 4 bases from J, with 11 bases in between. CDR3 size: 13 residues. The chain's CDR3 is CASRLTVADTQYF. CDR3 bases: TGTGCCAGCAGACTGACAGTGGCAGATACGCAGTATTTT.

This clonotype has a single count. V usage is TRBV5-8 and J usage is TRBJ2-1, with D possibly TRBD2 on 5 matching bases. Germline loops: CDR1 SGHTS, CDR2 YDEGEE. This CDR3 spans 15 amino acids. The V end was cut by 3 bases, the J end by 4 bases, with 14 bases between. For the CDR3, the DNA is TGTGCCAGCAGCTGGCCGAGGGCGGGTTACAATGAGCAGTTCTTC. The encoded protein is CASSWPRAGYNEQFF.

The chain has TRBV28 and TRBJ2-7; 10 bases match TRBD1. The CDR3 length is 14 residues. Germline values: CDR1 MDHEN, CDR2 SYDVKM. V shed 6 bases, J shed 0 bases, and the junction held 2 bases outside the gene matches. The CDR3 DNA sequence: TGTGCCAGCAGGACAGGGGGCAGCTCCTACGAGCAGTACGTC. This translates into CASRTGGSSYEQYV.